Following are 26 T cell receptor beta chains from one sample sequenced in a study of CD8+ T cells in alopecia areata. Noted treatment: oral pan-JAK inhibitor, 5-10 mg twice daily. The authors extracted RNA and reverse transcribed it into cDNA as the sequencing template. The assay was immunoSEQ multiplex PCR, and TCRdb's table has in-frame clones only and misses some. This sample has roughly 200,000 clones, with roughly 50% found just once. The sequences come from CD8+ T cells sorted from blood, collected at week 24, from a patient treated with tofacitinib. These receptors originate from a human donor with alopecia areata.

The genes are TRBV10-3 and TRBJ2-6; 7 bases fit TRBD1. Germline values: CDR1 ENHRY, CDR2 SYGVKD. The CDR3 totals 15 residues. The J segment lost 2 bases and the V segment lost 3 bases, leaving 1 base of the junction unmatched. CDR3 protein: CAISDRGPGANVLTF. The DNA of the CDR3 is TGTGCCATCAGTGATAGGGGGCCTGGGGCCAACGTCCTGACTTTC.

V is TRBV23-1 and J is TRBJ1-1; D is unclear. TRBV23-1 is given ORF status, its function remaining uncertain. The CDR3 length is 10 residues. In DNA, the CDR3 is TGCGACACCCCTAACACTGAAGCTTTCTTT. Its translation is CDTPNTEAFF.

The V and J genes are TRBV7-2 and TRBJ2-5; no clear D. The end of the DNA fits TRBJ2-7 better, so the J call may be wrong. Germline V gives CDR1 SGHTA, CDR2 FQGNSA. This CDR3 spans 11 amino acids. This CDR3 is CASERGYEQYF. For the CDR3, the DNA is TGTGCCAGCGAGAGAGGTTACGAGCAGTACTTC.

This clone was seen more than once but under ten times. The chain links TRBV6-5 to TRBJ2-3; unclear D gene. Germline-derived CDR1 and CDR2 are MNHEY and SVGAGI. The V end lost 6 bases, the J end lost 4 bases, and 17 bases lay between the germline ends. The CDR3 is 15 amino acids. CDR3 in DNA: TGTGCCAGCAGACCCGGACCCGCTAGAGCAGATACGCAGTATTTT. It codes for CASRPGPARADTQYF.

The rearrangement joins TRBV11-2 to TRBJ2-1; 8 nucleotides agree with TRBD2. V lost 1 base, J lost 7 bases, and 3 bases stayed unmatched. Germline assignment: CDR1 SGHAT and CDR2 FQNNGV. This CDR3 contains 14 residues. DNA of the CDR3: TGTGCCAGCAGCTTAGTAGCGGGGTTGAATGAGCAGTTCTTC. Amino acid sequence: CASSLVAGLNEQFF.

This clone has just a few counts. J is TRBJ2-1 and V is TRBV28, with TRBD1 as a possible D gene (6 bases). There are 13 residues in the CDR3. The V end lost 3 bases, the J end lost 9 bases, and 12 bases lay between the germline ends. In germline, CDR1 is MDHEN, CDR2 SYDVKM. The chain's CDR3 is CASSFYTGSEQFF. The DNA for the CDR3 is TGTGCCAGCAGTTTCTACACAGGGAGTGAGCAGTTCTTC.

This clone was detected a few times. The V and J genes are TRBV30 and TRBJ1-1; no reliable D call. The CDR3 totals 13 residues. Trimming shortened V by 4 bases and J by 0 bases, and 9 bases separated the two germline ends. Germline CDR1 GTSNPN, CDR2 SVGIG (reference sequence). In DNA form, the CDR3 reads TGTGCCTGGAAGGTCGGGGTGAACACTGAAGCTTTCTTT. Amino acids: CAWKVGVNTEAFF.

The chain couples TRBV7-9 to TRBJ1-1, with D uncertain. This CDR3 spans 15 amino acids. Germline V lookup: CDR1 SEHNR, CDR2 FQNEAQ (reference sequence). The V end was cut by 1 base, the J end by 3 bases, with 12 bases between. CDR3: CASSLEPRGDTEAFF. In DNA, the CDR3 is TGTGCCAGCAGCTTAGAACCGCGCGGGGACACTGAAGCTTTCTTT.

The rearrangement joins TRBV29-1 to TRBJ2-1; D is uncertain. The CDR3 spans 8 residues. Trimming removed 1 base at V and 15 bases at J, with 4 bases between. Germline assignment: CDR1 SQVTM and CDR2 ANQGSEA. The CDR3 reads CSVEGGFF. In DNA, the CDR3 is TGCAGCGTTGAAGGGGGGTTCTTC.

The chain carries TRBV4-3 and TRBJ2-5; 14 bases are a match to TRBD2. The ends lost 4 bases at V and 2 bases at J; junction bases unmatched: 6. CDR1 and CDR2 (germline): LGHNA, YSLEER. The CDR3 length is 17 residues. The CDR3 DNA reads TGCGCCAGCAGCCGGGGACTAGCGGGGGTGAGGCAAGAGACCCAGTACTTC. Its translation is CASSRGLAGVRQETQYF.

J is TRBJ1-4 and V is TRBV13; D call uncertain. Trimming removed 1 base from V and 0 bases from J, with 9 bases in between. The CDR3 runs to 16 residues. Germline loops: CDR1 PRHDT, CDR2 FYEKMQ (reference sequence). CDR3 bases: TGTGCCAGCAGCTTAGCCGGACGGTCAACTAATGAAAAACTGTTTTTT. Translation: CASSLAGRSTNEKLFF.

The chain recombines TRBV5-1 with TRBJ2-2; possibly TRBD1 for D (6 bases). V was pared by 3 bases and J by 6 bases, with 9 bases between. The germline V gene has CDR1 SGHRS and CDR2 YFSETQ. This CDR3 spans 13 amino acids. CDR3 protein: CASSYRVPGELFF. The CDR3 DNA follows: TGCGCCAGCAGCTACAGGGTTCCCGGGGAGCTGTTTTTT.

This clone showed up just a few times. The V gene is TRBV5-1, the J gene TRBJ2-7; 8 nucleotides agree with TRBD1. There are 13 residues in the CDR3. Trimming took 4 bases from V and 6 from J; bases not matched to a gene: 6. Germline assignment: CDR1 SGHRS and CDR2 YFSETQ. CDR3 loop: CASSGSTGGEQYF. Here the CDR3 DNA reads TGCGCCAGCAGCGGGAGCACAGGGGGCGAGCAGTACTTC.

The chain combines TRBV13 with TRBJ2-7; 8 bases align to TRBD1. Trimming at V came to 8 bases and at J to 6 bases, leaving 6 bases not matched to a gene. Germline V CDR1 and CDR2: PRHDT, FYEKMQ (reference sequence). The CDR3 spans 12 residues. Written as DNA, the CDR3 is TGTGCCAGCTCCCCTACAGGGGGCGAGCAGTACTTC. This sequence encodes CASSPTGGEQYF.

V gene TRBV29-1 combines with J gene TRBJ2-5; 7 positions agree with TRBD2. CDR3 size: 13 residues. Trimming took 7 bases from V and 3 from J; bases not matched to a gene: 8. Germline assignment: CDR1 SQVTM and CDR2 ANQGSEA. CDR3 DNA: TGCAGCGCAAGCGGGGACGGCGAAGAGACCCAGTACTTC. Its translation is CSASGDGEETQYF. The complete variable domain, with remaining parts taken from reference TRBV29-1 and TRBJ2-5, reads SAVISQKPSRDICQRGTSLTIQCQVDSQVTMMFWYRQQPGQSLTLIATANQGSEATYESGFVIDKFPISRPNLTFSTLTVSNMSPEDSSIYLCSASGDGEETQYFGPGTRLLVL.

This clone was counted only a few times. The genes are TRBV30 and TRBJ1-2, with 7 bases identical to TRBD1. The CDR3 consists of 16 residues. The V segment lost 0 bases and the J segment 6 bases; nucleotides outside the gene matches: 13. CDR1 and CDR2 (germline): GTSNPN, SVGIG (reference sequence). The CDR3 region has the DNA TGTGCCTGGAGTGTGGGCTGGGACAGACGACCAGATGGCTACACCTTC. This gives the protein CAWSVGWDRRPDGYTF.

The V and J genes are TRBV11-2 and TRBJ1-1; no reliable D call. Deletions cut 4 bases from V and 6 bases from J, with 6 bases between. Germline CDR1 SGHAT, CDR2 FQNNGV. This CDR3 has 11 residues. The CDR3 protein is CASSSHPEAFF. CDR3 coding DNA: TGTGCCAGCAGCTCTCACCCTGAAGCTTTCTTT.

The sample holds a few counts of this clone. This CDR3 is CSVEKGGDRAYGAFF. In DNA, the CDR3 is TGCAGCGTTGAAAAGGGAGGGGACAGGGCCTACGGAGCTTTCTTT. The V call is TRBV29-1, the J call TRBJ1-1; 9 positions match TRBD1. CDR1 and CDR2 from the germline V gene are SQVTM and ANQGSEA. V shed 2 bases and J 10 bases; nucleotides not matched to a gene: 14. The CDR3 is 15 residues long.

This sequence joins TRBV29-1 and TRBJ1-1, with D hard to call. This CDR3 has 14 residues. Trimming shortened V by 1 base and J by 1 base, and 10 bases separated the two germline ends. Germline CDR1 reads SQVTM; CDR2 reads ANQGSEA. Written as DNA, the CDR3 is TGCAGCGTTGAAGGGGAAACGAGGAACACTGAAGCTTTCTTT. Its protein product is CSVEGETRNTEAFF.

This chain connects TRBV5-1 to TRBJ1-1; unclear D gene. The CDR3 contains 13 residues. The V end was cut by 1 base, the J end by 5 bases, with 9 bases between. CDR1 and CDR2 from the germline V gene are SGHRS and YFSETQ. The chain's CDR3 is CASSLLGVTEAFF. Here the CDR3 DNA reads TGCGCCAGCAGCTTGTTAGGAGTGACTGAAGCTTTCTTT.

The rearrangement uses TRBV29-1 and TRBJ2-3; D could derive from TRBD1 or TRBD2 (6 bases each). The CDR3 spans 14 residues. Deletions cut 3 bases from V and 0 bases from J, with 10 bases between. CDR1 is SQVTM, CDR2 ANQGSEA, per germline. The CDR3 DNA reads TGCAGCGTTGATTGGGGGGCTAGCACAGATACGCAGTATTTT. It translates to CSVDWGASTDTQYF.

This chain joins TRBV27 and TRBJ2-5; 8 bases align to TRBD2. V was clipped by 8 bases and J by 5 bases; unmatched bases: 22. The CDR3 is 18 amino acids. The germline V gene has CDR1 MNHEY and CDR2 SMNVEV (reference sequence). The CDR3: CASRAGAAGGSPSETQYF. As DNA, the CDR3 is TGTGCCAGCCGAGCAGGGGCCGCGGGGGGCAGTCCCTCGGAGACCCAGTACTTC.

The chain carries TRBV7-9 and TRBJ2-7; D possibly corresponds to TRBD1 (6 bases). V was clipped by 4 bases and J by 3 bases, with 13 bases between them. CDR1 SEHNR and CDR2 FQNEAQ come from the germline V gene (reference sequence). The CDR3 loop spans 14 amino acids. CDR3 in amino acids: CASSSPGDLYEQYF. The CDR3 nucleotides read TGTGCCAGCAGCTCCCCAGGGGATCTCTACGAGCAGTACTTC.

The chain combines TRBV15 with TRBJ2-3; 9 bases are a match to TRBD1. V was clipped by 4 bases and J by 0 bases; unmatched bases: 5. Per germline, CDR1 LNHNV and CDR2 YYDKDF (reference sequence). The CDR3 consists of 16 residues. The CDR3 DNA follows: TGTGCCACCAGCACTACCGGGACAGGGAGCACAGATACGCAGTATTTT. This sequence encodes CATSTTGTGSTDTQYF.

The rearrangement links TRBV4-3 to TRBJ2-7; D may be TRBD2 (5 bases). V dropped 1 base and J dropped 2 bases, with 9 bases sitting between them. CDR3 length equals 14 residues. CDR1 and CDR2 from the germline V gene are LGHNA and YSLEER. In nucleotides, the CDR3 is TGCGCCAGCAGCCAAGCCGAGGGTGCCTACGAGCAGTACTTC. It yields the protein CASSQAEGAYEQYF.

This chain uses TRBV19 with TRBJ1-5, with 8 bases aligning to TRBD1. Germline V lookup: CDR1 LNHDA, CDR2 SQIVND (reference sequence). The CDR3 sequence is 11 residues long. V lost 10 bases and J lost 5; bases outside the gene matches: 1. CDR3 DNA sequence: TGTGCCACGGGACAGGATCAGCCCCAGCATTTT. Translating it yields CATGQDQPQHF.